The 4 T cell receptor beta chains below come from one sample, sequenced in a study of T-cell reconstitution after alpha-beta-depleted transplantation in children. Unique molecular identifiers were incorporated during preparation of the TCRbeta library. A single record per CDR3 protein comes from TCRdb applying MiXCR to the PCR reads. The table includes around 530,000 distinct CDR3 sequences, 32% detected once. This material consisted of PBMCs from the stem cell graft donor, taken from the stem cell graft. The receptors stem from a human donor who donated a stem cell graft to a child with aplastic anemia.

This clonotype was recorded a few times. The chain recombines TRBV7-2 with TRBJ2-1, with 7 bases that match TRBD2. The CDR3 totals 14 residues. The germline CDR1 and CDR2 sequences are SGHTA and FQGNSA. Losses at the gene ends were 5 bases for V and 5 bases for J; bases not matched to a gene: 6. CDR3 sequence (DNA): TGTGCCAGCAGCCATAGCGGGCCTGACAATGAGCAGTTCTTC. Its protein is CASSHSGPDNEQFF.

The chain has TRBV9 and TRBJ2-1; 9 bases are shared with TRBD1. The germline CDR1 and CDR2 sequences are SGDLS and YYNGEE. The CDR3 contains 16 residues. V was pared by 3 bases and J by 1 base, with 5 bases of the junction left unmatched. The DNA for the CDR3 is TGTGCCAGCAGCGCCGGACAGGGGCCGTCCTACAATGAGCAGTTCTTC. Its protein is CASSAGQGPSYNEQFF.

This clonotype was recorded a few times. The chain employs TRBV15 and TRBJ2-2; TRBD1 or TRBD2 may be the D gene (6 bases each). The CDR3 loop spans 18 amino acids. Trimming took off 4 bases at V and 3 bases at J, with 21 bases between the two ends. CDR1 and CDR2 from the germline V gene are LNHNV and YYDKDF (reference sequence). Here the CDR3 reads CATSTVHVWGAYTGELFF. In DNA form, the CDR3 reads TGTGCCACCAGCACAGTACATGTCTGGGGGGCGTACACCGGGGAGCTGTTTTTT.

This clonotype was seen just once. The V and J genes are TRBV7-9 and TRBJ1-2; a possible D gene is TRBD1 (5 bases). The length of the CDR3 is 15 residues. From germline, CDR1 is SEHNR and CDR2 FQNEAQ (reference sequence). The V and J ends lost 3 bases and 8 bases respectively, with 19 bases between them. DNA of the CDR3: TGTGCCAGCAGCTTGGGGGACCTCCGGAAAGACGGCTACACCTTC. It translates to CASSLGDLRKDGYTF. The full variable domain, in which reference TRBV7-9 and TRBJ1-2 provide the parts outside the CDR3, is DTGVSQNPRHKITKRGQNVTFRCDPISEHNRLYWYRQTLGQGPEFLTYFQNEAQLEKSRLLSDRFSAERPKGSFSTLEIQRTEQGDSAMYLCASSLGDLRKDGYTFGSGTRLTVV.